These 11 T cell receptor beta chains share one sample of origin, sequenced in a study of blood T cell repertoires in COVID-19. The repertoire was sequenced with immunoSEQ multiplex PCR; TCRdb's copy has only in-frame clones and lacks some. The table lists 210,000 or so clones, about four fifths of them singletons. Material: PBMCs or T cells enriched from blood (not recorded which). Receptors originate from a woman in her forties or fifties who had been exposed to COVID-19.

The chain is built from TRBV5-4 and TRBJ2-7, with TRBD1 matching 9 bases. The CDR3 has 14 amino acids. Germline values: CDR1 SGHNT, CDR2 YYREEE (reference sequence). V dropped 4 bases and J dropped 3; count of bases not matched to a gene: 5. This CDR3 reads CASSPPGQGYEQYF. The CDR3 region has the DNA TGTGCCAGCAGCCCGCCGGGACAGGGCTACGAGCAGTACTTC. Looking up the rest from reference TRBV5-4 and TRBJ2-7 gives the full variable domain: ETGVTQSPTHLIKTRGQQVTLRCSSQSGHNTVSWYQQALGQGPQFIFQYYREEENGRGNFPPRFSGLQFPNYSSELNVNALELDDSALYLCASSPPGQGYEQYFGPGTRLTVT.

This chain uses TRBV5-1 with TRBJ1-3; TRBD1 is a possible D gene (6 bases). With 0 bases removed from V and 3 bases from J, the gap between germline ends came to 10 bases. CDR3 length equals 15 residues. From germline, CDR1 is SGHRS and CDR2 YFSETQ. The CDR3 sequence is CASSLAGAGGNTIYF. The CDR3 bases are TGCGCCAGCAGCTTGGCAGGGGCGGGTGGAAACACCATATATTTT.

This clone was observed once. The chain carries TRBV2 and TRBJ2-7, with 11 bases matching TRBD2. V lost 6 bases and J lost 6; bases outside the gene matches: 16. The CDR3 consists of 17 residues. Looked up from germline, CDR1 is SNHLY and CDR2 is FYNNEI. CDR3 protein: CASSLSGGDPRLFEQYF. For the CDR3, the DNA is TGTGCCAGCAGCCTTAGCGGGGGGGACCCCAGGTTATTCGAGCAGTACTTC.

The chain joins TRBV5-1 to TRBJ1-4; D is unresolved. The CDR3 covers 13 residues. From germline, CDR1 is SGHRS and CDR2 YFSETQ. V was shortened by 0 bases and J by 10 bases, with 10 bases between the two germline ends. CDR3: CASSLALEGKLFF. The DNA for the CDR3 is TGCGCCAGCAGCTTGGCCTTGGAGGGAAAACTGTTTTTT.

Only one count was recorded for this clone. The chain links TRBV5-1 to TRBJ2-3; TRBD2 agrees at 8 bases. With 0 bases clipped from V and 5 bases from J, the junction kept 8 bases outside the gene matches. Germline CDR1 SGHRS, CDR2 YFSETQ. The CDR3 is made up of 16 amino acids. DNA of the CDR3: TGCGCCAGCAGCTTGGATTACAGCGGGGGCAGAGATACGCAGTATTTT. Encoded protein: CASSLDYSGGRDTQYF.

J is TRBJ1-6 and V is TRBV7-6; weak D call: TRBD1 (5 bases). Germline V gene lookup returns CDR1 SGHVS and CDR2 FNYEAQ. The CDR3 is 15 residues long. Trimming shortened V by 0 bases and J by 8 bases, and 11 bases separated the two germline ends. The CDR3 is CASSLAQGSDSPLHF. DNA of the CDR3: TGTGCCAGCAGCTTAGCGCAGGGATCGGATTCACCCCTCCACTTT.

The chain recombines TRBV13 with TRBJ2-3, with 7 bases lining up with TRBD2. This CDR3 is built from 20 residues. Germline V gene lookup returns CDR1 PRHDT and CDR2 FYEKMQ (reference sequence). V shed 4 bases, J shed 2 bases, and the junction held 21 bases outside the gene matches. CDR3 sequence (DNA): TGTGCCAGCAGCTCCCTCTCTGGGGATGGTTCTAGCGGCAACACAGATACGCAGTATTTT. Amino acid sequence: CASSSLSGDGSSGNTDTQYF.

This clone was counted a single time. V and J are TRBV10-3 and TRBJ1-3, with 8 bases identical to TRBD1. The CDR3 sequence is 15 residues long. Looked up from germline, CDR1 is ENHRY and CDR2 is SYGVKD. J was trimmed by 4 bases and V by 6 bases; bases with no gene match: 8. CDR3 loop: CAIRMDRVGGNTIYF. CDR3 sequence (DNA): TGTGCCATCAGGATGGACAGGGTGGGAGGAAACACCATATATTTT.

V usage is TRBV5-1 and J usage is TRBJ1-1; possibly TRBD1 for D (6 bases). This CDR3 is built from 12 residues. The germline CDR1 and CDR2 sequences are SGHRS and YFSETQ. V lost 8 bases to trimming and J lost 4 bases, with 12 bases between them. DNA of the CDR3: TGCGCCAGTTCACAGGGCCGCACTGAAGCTTTCTTT. This encodes CASSQGRTEAFF.

J is TRBJ2-1 and V is TRBV28, with 8 bases that match TRBD1. The germline gives CDR1 MDHEN, CDR2 SYDVKM. The CDR3 length is 15 residues. Germline trimming cut 7 bases from V and 2 bases from J; bases unmatched to any gene: 7. The CDR3 loop reads CASTIQGDPYNEQFF. The CDR3 bases are TGTGCCAGCACTATACAGGGGGACCCCTACAATGAGCAGTTCTTC.

This sequence joins TRBV11-2 and TRBJ2-3; the D is unclear. With 2 bases removed from V and 5 bases from J, the gap between germline ends came to 11 bases. Germline V gene lookup returns CDR1 SGHAT and CDR2 FQNNGV. The CDR3 loop spans 14 amino acids. CDR3 residues: CASSLSTQLDTQYF. The CDR3 DNA follows: TGTGCCAGCAGCTTATCCACTCAACTAGATACGCAGTATTTT.